The T cell receptor (beta chain) described here comes from a study of blood T cells in healthy people across ages. A J-beta primer mix and a sample-barcoded 5' primer were used in a second PCR of roughly 7 to 12 cycles. TCRdb ran MiXCR on the 5' RACE reads and lists one entry per CDR3 protein. The sample yields 600,000 or so distinct CDR3 sequences, approximately 21% seen once. To note about this clonotype: The antigen is undetermined.

Overall study results and limits: With unsorted PBMCs, a conclusive comparison of naive versus antigen-experienced cells was not possible.

The material sequenced was blood. This clonotype was sampled from a man aged 70 or older in good health.

The CDR3: CASSTRDTRKGRNQPQHF. In DNA form, the CDR3 reads TGTGCCAGCAGCACAAGGGACACTAGGAAGGGTCGCAATCAGCCCCAGCATTTT. The chain carries TRBV6-1 and TRBJ1-5, with D maybe TRBD1 (6 bases). The V gene lost 6 bases and the J gene lost 2 bases, with 23 bases spanning the gap. This CDR3 contains 18 residues. Per germline, CDR1 MNHNS and CDR2 SASEGT.